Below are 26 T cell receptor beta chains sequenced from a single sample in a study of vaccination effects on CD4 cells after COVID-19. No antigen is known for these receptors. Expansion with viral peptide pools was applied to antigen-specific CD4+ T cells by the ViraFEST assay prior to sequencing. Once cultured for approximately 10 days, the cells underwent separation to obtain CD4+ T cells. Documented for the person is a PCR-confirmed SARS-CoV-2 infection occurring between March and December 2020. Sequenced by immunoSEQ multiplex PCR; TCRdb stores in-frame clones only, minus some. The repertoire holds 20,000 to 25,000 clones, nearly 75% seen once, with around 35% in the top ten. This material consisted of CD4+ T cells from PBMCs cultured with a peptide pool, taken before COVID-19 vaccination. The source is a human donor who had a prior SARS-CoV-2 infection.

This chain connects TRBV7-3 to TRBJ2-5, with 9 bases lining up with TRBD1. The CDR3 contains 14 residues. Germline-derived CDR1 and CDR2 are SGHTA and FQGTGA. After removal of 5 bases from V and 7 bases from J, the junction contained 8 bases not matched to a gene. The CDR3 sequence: CASSPQGASTTQYF. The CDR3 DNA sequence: TGTGCCAGCAGCCCACAGGGGGCCTCGACGACCCAGTACTTC.

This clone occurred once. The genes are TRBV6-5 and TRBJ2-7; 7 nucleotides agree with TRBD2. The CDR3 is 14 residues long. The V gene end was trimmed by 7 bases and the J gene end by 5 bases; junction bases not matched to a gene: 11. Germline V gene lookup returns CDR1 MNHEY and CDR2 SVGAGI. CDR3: CASNQRDQDDEQYF. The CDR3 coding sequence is TGTGCCAGCAATCAGCGGGACCAAGACGACGAGCAGTACTTC.

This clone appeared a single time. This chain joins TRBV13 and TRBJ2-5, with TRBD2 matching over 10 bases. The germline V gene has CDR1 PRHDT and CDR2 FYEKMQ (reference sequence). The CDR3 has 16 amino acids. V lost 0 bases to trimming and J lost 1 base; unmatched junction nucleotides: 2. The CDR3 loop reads CASSLGASGSQETQYF. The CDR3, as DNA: TGTGCCAGCAGCTTAGGCGCTAGCGGGAGCCAAGAGACCCAGTACTTC.

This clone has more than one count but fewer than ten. In DNA form, the CDR3 reads TGTGCCTGGTACCGGAGAAGCGGGGGCTACAATGAGCAGTTCTTC. It specifies CAWYRRSGGYNEQFF. V usage is TRBV30 and J usage is TRBJ2-1, with 8 bases matching TRBD2. The ends lost 5 bases at V and 3 bases at J; junction bases unmatched: 9. The CDR3 covers 15 residues. Germline V gene sequence: CDR1 GTSNPN, CDR2 SVGIG (reference sequence).

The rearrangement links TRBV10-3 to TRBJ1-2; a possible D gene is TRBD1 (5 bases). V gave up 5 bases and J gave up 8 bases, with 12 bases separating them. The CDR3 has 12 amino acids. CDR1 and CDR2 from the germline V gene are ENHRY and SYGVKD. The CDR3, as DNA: TGTGCCATCAGTCAGGGCGGGGGAGGCTACACCTTC. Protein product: CAISQGGGGYTF.

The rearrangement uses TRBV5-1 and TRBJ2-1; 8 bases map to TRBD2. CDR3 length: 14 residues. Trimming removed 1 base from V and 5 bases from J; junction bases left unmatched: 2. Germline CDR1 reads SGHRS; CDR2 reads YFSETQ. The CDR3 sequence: CASSLTSGNNEQFF. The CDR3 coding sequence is TGCGCCAGCAGCTTGACTAGCGGAAACAATGAGCAGTTCTTC.

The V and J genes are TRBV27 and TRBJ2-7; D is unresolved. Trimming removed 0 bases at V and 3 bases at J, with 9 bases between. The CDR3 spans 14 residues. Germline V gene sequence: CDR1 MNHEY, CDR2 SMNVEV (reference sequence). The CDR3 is CASSLSFRSYEQYF. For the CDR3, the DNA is TGTGCCAGCAGTTTATCGTTCAGGAGCTACGAGCAGTACTTC.

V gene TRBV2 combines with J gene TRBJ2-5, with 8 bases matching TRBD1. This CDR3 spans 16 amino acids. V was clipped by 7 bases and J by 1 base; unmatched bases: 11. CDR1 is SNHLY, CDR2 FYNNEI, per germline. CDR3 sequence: CASIQGPDRGQETQYF. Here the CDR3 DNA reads TGTGCCAGCATCCAAGGGCCAGACAGGGGCCAAGAGACCCAGTACTTC.

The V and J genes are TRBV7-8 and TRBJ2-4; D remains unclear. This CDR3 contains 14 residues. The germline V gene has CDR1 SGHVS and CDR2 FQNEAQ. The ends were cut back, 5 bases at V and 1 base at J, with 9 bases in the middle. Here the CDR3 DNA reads TGTGCCAGCAGCCAACCCGGGGCCAAAAACATTCAGTACTTC. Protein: CASSQPGAKNIQYF.

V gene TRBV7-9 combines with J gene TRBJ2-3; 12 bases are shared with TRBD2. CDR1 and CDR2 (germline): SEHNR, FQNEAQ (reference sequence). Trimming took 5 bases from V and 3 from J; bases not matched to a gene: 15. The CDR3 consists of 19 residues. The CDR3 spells CASSTSGVLAGGRTDTQYF. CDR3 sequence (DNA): TGTGCCAGCAGCACCAGTGGGGTGCTAGCGGGGGGGCGGACAGATACGCAGTATTTT.

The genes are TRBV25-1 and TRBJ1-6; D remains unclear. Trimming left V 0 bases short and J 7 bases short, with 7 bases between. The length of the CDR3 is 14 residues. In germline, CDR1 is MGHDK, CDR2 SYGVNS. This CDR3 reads CASSEYILNSPLHF. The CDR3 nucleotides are TGTGCCAGCAGTGAATATATTCTAAATTCACCCCTCCACTTT.

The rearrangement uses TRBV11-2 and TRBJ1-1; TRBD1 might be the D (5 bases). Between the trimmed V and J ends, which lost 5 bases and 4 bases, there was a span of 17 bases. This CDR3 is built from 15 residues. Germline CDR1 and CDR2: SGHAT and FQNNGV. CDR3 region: CASSIMEGRVTEAFF. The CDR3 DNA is TGTGCCAGCAGCATTATGGAGGGGCGAGTCACTGAAGCTTTCTTT.

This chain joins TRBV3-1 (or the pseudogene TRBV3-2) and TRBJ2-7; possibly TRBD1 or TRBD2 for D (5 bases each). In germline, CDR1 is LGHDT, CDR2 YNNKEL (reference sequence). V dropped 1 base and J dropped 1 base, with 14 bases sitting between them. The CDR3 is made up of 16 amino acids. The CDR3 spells CASSQGLEGHSYEQYF. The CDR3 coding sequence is TGTGCCAGCAGCCAAGGGCTCGAGGGGCATTCCTACGAGCAGTACTTC.

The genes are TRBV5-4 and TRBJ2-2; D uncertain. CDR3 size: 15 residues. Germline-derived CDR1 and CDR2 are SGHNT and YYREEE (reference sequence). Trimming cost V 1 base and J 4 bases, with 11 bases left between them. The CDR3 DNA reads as TGTGCCAGCAGCTTGTCAAGTGTTTTCACCGGGGAGCTGTTTTTT. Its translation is CASSLSSVFTGELFF.

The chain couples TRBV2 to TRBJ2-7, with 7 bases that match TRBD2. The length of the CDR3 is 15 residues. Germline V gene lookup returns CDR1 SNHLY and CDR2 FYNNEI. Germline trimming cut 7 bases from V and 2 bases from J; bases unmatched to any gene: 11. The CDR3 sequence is CASIAVAGGPYEQYF. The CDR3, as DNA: TGTGCCAGCATTGCGGTAGCGGGTGGACCCTACGAGCAGTACTTC.

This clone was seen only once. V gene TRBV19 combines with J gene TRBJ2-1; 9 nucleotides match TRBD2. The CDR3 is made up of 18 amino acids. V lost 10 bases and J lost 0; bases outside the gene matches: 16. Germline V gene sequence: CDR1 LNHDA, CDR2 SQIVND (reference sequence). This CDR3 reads CATARGGGRGSSYNEQFF. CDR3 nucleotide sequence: TGTGCCACTGCCCGAGGTGGCGGGAGGGGGAGCTCCTACAATGAGCAGTTCTTC.

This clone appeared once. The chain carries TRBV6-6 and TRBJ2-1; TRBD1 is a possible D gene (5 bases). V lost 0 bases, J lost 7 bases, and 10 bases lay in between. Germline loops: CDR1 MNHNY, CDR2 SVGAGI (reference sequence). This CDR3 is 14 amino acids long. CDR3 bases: TGTGCCAGCAGTTACTCCAGGGTGTATAATGAGCAGTTCTTC. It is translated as CASSYSRVYNEQFF.

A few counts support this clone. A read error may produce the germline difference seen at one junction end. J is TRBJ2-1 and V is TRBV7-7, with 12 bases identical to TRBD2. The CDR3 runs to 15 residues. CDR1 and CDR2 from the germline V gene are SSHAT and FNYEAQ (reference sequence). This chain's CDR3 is CASSPGLAGTNEQFF. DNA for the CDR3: TGTGCTAGCAGCCCTGGACTAGCGGGGACTAATGAGCAGTTCTTC.

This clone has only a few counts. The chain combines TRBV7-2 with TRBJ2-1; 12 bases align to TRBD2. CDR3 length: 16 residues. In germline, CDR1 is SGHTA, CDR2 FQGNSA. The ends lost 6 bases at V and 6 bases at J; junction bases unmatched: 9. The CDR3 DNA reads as TGTGCCAGCAGATTCTCTAGCGGGGGGGTATCCAATGAGCAGTTCTTC. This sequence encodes CASRFSSGGVSNEQFF.

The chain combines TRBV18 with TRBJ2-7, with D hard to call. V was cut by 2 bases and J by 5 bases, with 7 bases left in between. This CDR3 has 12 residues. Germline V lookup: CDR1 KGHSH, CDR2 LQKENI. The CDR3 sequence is CASSPGMDEQYF. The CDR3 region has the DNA TGTGCCAGCTCACCAGGGATGGACGAGCAGTACTTC.

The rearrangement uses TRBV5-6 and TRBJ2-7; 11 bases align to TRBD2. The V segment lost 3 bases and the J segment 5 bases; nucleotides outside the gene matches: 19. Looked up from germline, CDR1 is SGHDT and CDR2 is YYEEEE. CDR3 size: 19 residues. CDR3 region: CASSSILGSGRVLVDEQYF. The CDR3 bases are TGTGCCAGCAGCTCCATCCTTGGTAGCGGGAGGGTGTTAGTCGACGAGCAGTACTTC.

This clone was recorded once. In DNA form, the CDR3 reads TGTGCCAGCAGCTGGTGGGCCTCCTCCCCCGGGGAGCTGTTTTTT. As protein: CASSWWASSPGELFF. V gene TRBV7-2 combines with J gene TRBJ2-2; no clear D. CDR3 size: 15 residues. The germline V gene has CDR1 SGHTA and CDR2 FQGNSA. V was trimmed by 4 bases and J by 6 bases, leaving 15 bases between them.

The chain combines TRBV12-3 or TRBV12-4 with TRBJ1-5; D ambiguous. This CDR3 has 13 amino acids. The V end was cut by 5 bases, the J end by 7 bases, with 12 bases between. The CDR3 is CASSQNSGQPQHF. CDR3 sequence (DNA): TGTGCCAGCAGTCAAAATTCGGGCCAGCCCCAGCATTTT.

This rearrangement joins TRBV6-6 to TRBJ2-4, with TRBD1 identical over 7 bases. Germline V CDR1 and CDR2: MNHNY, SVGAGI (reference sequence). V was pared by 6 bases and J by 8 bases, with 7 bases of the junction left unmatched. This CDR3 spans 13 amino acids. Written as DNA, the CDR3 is TGTGCCAGCAGAAACAGGGGCTCGCACATTCAGTACTTC. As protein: CASRNRGSHIQYF.

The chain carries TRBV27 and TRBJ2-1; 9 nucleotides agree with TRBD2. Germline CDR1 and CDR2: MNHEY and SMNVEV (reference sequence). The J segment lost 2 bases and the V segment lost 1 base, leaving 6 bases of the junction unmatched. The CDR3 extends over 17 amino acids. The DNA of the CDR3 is TGTGCCAGCAGTTTATTCGGTCTAGCGGGGACCTACAATGAGCAGTTCTTC. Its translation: CASSLFGLAGTYNEQFF.

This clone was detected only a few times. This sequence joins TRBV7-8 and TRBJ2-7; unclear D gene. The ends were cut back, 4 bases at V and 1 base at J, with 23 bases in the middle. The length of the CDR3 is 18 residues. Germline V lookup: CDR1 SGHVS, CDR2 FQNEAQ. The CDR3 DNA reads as TGTGCCAGCAGCTCCCCTACCGGTGTCGGGTCGGAGTCCTACGAGCAGTACTTC. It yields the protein CASSSPTGVGSESYEQYF.